The 20 T cell receptor beta chains reported below all come from one sample, sequenced in a study of radiotherapy plus CTLA-4 blockade in lung cancer. The repertoire was sequenced with immunoSEQ multiplex PCR; TCRdb's copy has only in-frame clones and lacks some. This sample carries 55,000 to 75,000 clones, approximately 76% of them seen once, and the ten largest clones take 15% to 20%. The sequenced sample was peripheral blood, obtained from a patient treated with radiotherapy plus ipilimumab. The receptors shown here come from a human donor with non-small cell lung cancer whose response to radiotherapy plus ipilimumab could not be evaluated. Some clones in this sample may be carry-over from other donors' samples.

This chain connects TRBV28 to TRBJ1-2; D remains unclear. Trimming cost V 6 bases and J 2 bases, with 13 bases left between them. The CDR3 spans 14 residues. Germline assignment: CDR1 MDHEN and CDR2 SYDVKM. In nucleotides, the CDR3 is TGTGCCAGCAGCAACCCCTCGGGGAACTATGGCTACACCTTC. Translated: CASSNPSGNYGYTF.

The gene calls are TRBV27 and TRBJ2-7; the D gene is possibly TRBD2 (5 bases). CDR1 MNHEY and CDR2 SMNVEV come from the germline V gene (reference sequence). This CDR3 has 13 residues. The V end was cut by 6 bases, the J end by 6 bases, with 15 bases between. The DNA for the CDR3 is TGTGCCAGCAGATACAGCTGGGCGGGCGAGCAGTACTTC. Its translation is CASRYSWAGEQYF.

The chain combines TRBV29-1 with TRBJ1-1; 8 bases match TRBD1. Germline assignment: CDR1 SQVTM and CDR2 ANQGSEA. Germline trimming cut 0 bases from V and 4 bases from J; bases unmatched to any gene: 7. The CDR3 contains 15 residues. Here the CDR3 DNA reads TGCAGCGTTGAAGATAGGGCAGGGGGCTCCACTGAAGCTTTCTTT. Translation: CSVEDRAGGSTEAFF.

The V call is TRBV7-2, the J call TRBJ2-1, with D maybe TRBD2 (6 bases). CDR1 is SGHTA and CDR2 is FQGNSA in the germline V gene. Between the trimmed V and J ends, which lost 4 bases and 7 bases, there was a span of 26 bases. The CDR3 length is 18 residues. CDR3 nucleotide sequence: TGTGCCAGCAGCTCAAATCACGGTGGGGTCTGGGGGGTGAATGAGCAGTTCTTC. Translated, it gives CASSSNHGGVWGVNEQFF.

This clone was recorded a few times. The chain joins TRBV7-9 to TRBJ2-2; a weak D match, TRBD2 (5 bases). The CDR3 spans 14 residues. Germline CDR1 and CDR2: SEHNR and FQNEAQ (reference sequence). V lost 1 base and J 7 bases, leaving 10 bases between the germline ends. The CDR3: CASSLVFRGGELFF. As DNA, the CDR3 is TGTGCCAGCAGCTTAGTTTTTCGGGGCGGGGAGCTGTTTTTT.

This chain connects TRBV18 to TRBJ1-3; D remains unclear. The V and J ends lost 0 bases and 0 bases respectively, with 6 bases between them. The CDR3 covers 15 residues. CDR1 is KGHSH and CDR2 is LQKENI in the germline V gene. As DNA, the CDR3 is TGTGCCAGCTCACCACCGACACGCTCTGGAAACACCATATATTTT. Its translation: CASSPPTRSGNTIYF.

This clone was counted only a few times. This rearrangement joins TRBV19 to TRBJ2-4; D is possibly TRBD2 (5 bases). V gave up 6 bases and J gave up 5 bases, with 8 bases separating them. The length of the CDR3 is 12 residues. Germline V gives CDR1 LNHDA, CDR2 SQIVND (reference sequence). The CDR3 DNA sequence: TGTGCCAGTAGCGGGGTTGAAAACATTCAGTACTTC. This gives the protein CASSGVENIQYF.

This clone was picked up a small number of times. This rearrangement joins TRBV6-5 to TRBJ2-7, with no clear D. The CDR3 totals 11 residues. Trimming cost V 4 bases and J 7 bases, with 8 bases left between them. The germline V gene encodes CDR1 MNHEY and CDR2 SVGAGI. CDR3 nucleotides: TGTGCCAGCAGTTCCCTAGGAGAGCAGTACTTC. Translation gives CASSSLGEQYF.

The chain is built from TRBV28 and TRBJ1-5; D is ambiguous. Trimming removed 0 bases at V and 1 base at J, with 7 bases between. Germline loops: CDR1 MDHEN, CDR2 SYDVKM. The CDR3 contains 15 residues. In DNA, the CDR3 is TGTGCCAGCAGTTTATGGCGGCAGAGCAATCAGCCCCAGCATTTT. The encoded protein is CASSLWRQSNQPQHF.

The chain has TRBV21-1 and TRBJ2-7; TRBD2, as called in the table, went unchecked against the DNA. TRBV21-1 is recorded as a pseudogene. This CDR3 spans 14 amino acids. The CDR3 bases are TGTGCCAGCAGCGGGCGGGGGGAGCCCTACGAGCAGTACTTC. Amino acid sequence: CASSGRGEPYEQYF.

The chain couples TRBV18 to TRBJ2-1; tentative D call: TRBD2 (6 bases). Germline lookup yields CDR1 KGHSH and CDR2 LQKENI. V was clipped by 3 bases and J by 8 bases, with 14 bases between them. This CDR3 is built from 14 residues. This CDR3 reads CASSPRRGSDEQFF. CDR3 nucleotide sequence: TGTGCCAGCTCACCCCGGAGGGGAAGCGATGAGCAGTTCTTC. Supplemented by reference TRBV18 and TRBJ2-1, the full variable domain reads NAGVMQNPRHLVRRRGQEARLRCSPMKGHSHVYWYRQLPEEGLKFMVYLQKENIIDESGMPKERFSAEFPKEGPSILRIQQVVRGDSAAYFCASSPRRGSDEQFFGPGTRLTVL.

The J gene is TRBJ1-4, the V gene TRBV4-1; TRBD1 aligns across 7 bases. CDR1 is MGHRA, CDR2 YSYEKL, per germline. The length of the CDR3 is 15 residues. J was trimmed by 3 bases and V by 1 base; bases with no gene match: 2. Here the CDR3 reads CASSQGDSPNEKLFF. CDR3 sequence (DNA): TGCGCCAGCAGCCAAGGGGACAGTCCTAATGAAAAACTGTTTTTT.

This rearrangement joins TRBV18 to TRBJ2-1, with 11 positions matching TRBD2. Per the germline V gene, CDR1 is KGHSH and CDR2 is LQKENI. This CDR3 is 16 amino acids long. The V gene end was trimmed by 3 bases and the J gene end by 8 bases; junction bases not matched to a gene: 9. The CDR3: CASSPTVAGGPHEQFF. CDR3 nucleotide sequence: TGTGCCAGCTCACCGACCGTAGCGGGGGGGCCTCATGAGCAGTTCTTC.

The sample holds a few counts of this clone. The chain has TRBV27 and TRBJ2-7, with 8 bases lining up with TRBD1. The germline V gene encodes CDR1 MNHEY and CDR2 SMNVEV (reference sequence). V shed 3 bases, J shed 2 bases, and the junction held 6 bases outside the gene matches. This CDR3 spans 15 amino acids. The CDR3 protein is CASSFRWDRTYEQYF. The CDR3 bases are TGTGCCAGCAGTTTTAGGTGGGACAGGACCTACGAGCAGTACTTC.

This rearrangement joins TRBV15 to TRBJ1-1, with 7 bases identical to TRBD1. J gave up 1 base and V 7 bases, and 9 bases lay outside the gene matches. The CDR3 is 15 residues long. Per the germline V gene, CDR1 is LNHNV and CDR2 is YYDKDF (reference sequence). The CDR3, as DNA: TGTGCCACCACGCAGACAGGGATCGGGAACACTGAAGCTTTCTTT. It encodes CATTQTGIGNTEAFF.

This clone was picked up a small number of times. CDR3 amino acids: CASSFTGDSGNTIYF. The CDR3 DNA follows: TGTGCCAGCAGCTTCACAGGTGACTCTGGAAACACCATATATTTT. The chain employs TRBV11-3 and TRBJ1-3; D may be TRBD1 (5 bases). Trimming left V 3 bases short and J 0 bases short, with 9 bases between. Germline V lookup: CDR1 SGHNT, CDR2 YENEEA. The CDR3 is 15 residues long.

CDR3 nucleotide sequence: TGTGCCAGCACTACCCCTCCCAACACCGGGGAGCTGTTTTTT. The encoded protein is CASTTPPNTGELFF. The V gene is TRBV6-1, the J gene TRBJ2-2; D gene uncertain. CDR1 and CDR2 (germline): MNHNS, SASEGT. This CDR3 contains 14 residues. Trimming took off 7 bases at V and 2 bases at J, with 11 bases between the two ends.

This rearrangement joins TRBV2 to TRBJ2-5; unclear D gene. This CDR3 spans 12 amino acids. Germline V gene data show CDR1 as SNHLY and CDR2 as FYNNEI. V was cut by 4 bases and J by 6 bases, with 9 bases left in between. In nucleotides, the CDR3 is TGTGCCAGCAGTGGACAAAGAAAGACCCAGTACTTC. It translates to CASSGQRKTQYF.

The chain employs TRBV10-3 and TRBJ2-3; D gene ambiguous. This CDR3 has 12 amino acids. Between the trimmed V and J ends, which lost 3 bases and 2 bases, there was a span of 3 bases. Germline V gene lookup returns CDR1 ENHRY and CDR2 SYGVKD. CDR3 loop: CAISDHTDTQYF. DNA of the CDR3: TGTGCCATCAGTGACCACACAGATACGCAGTATTTT.

The chain recombines TRBV29-1 with TRBJ2-3; D possibly corresponds to TRBD1 (6 bases). The V and J ends lost 5 bases and 4 bases respectively, with 13 bases between them. In germline, CDR1 is SQVTM, CDR2 ANQGSEA. The CDR3 length is 13 residues. The CDR3 DNA is TGCAGCGTTATGGGACAAGCCGCAGATACGCAGTATTTT. Protein product: CSVMGQAADTQYF.